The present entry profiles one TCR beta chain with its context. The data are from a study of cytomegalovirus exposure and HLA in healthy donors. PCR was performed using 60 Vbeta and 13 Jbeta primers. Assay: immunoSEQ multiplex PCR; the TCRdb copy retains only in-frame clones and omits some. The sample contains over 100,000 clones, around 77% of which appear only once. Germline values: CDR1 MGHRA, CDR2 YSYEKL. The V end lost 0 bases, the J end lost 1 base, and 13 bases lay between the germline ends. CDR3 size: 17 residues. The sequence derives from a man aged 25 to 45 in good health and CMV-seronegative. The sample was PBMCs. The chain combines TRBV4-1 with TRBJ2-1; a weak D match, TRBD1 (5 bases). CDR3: CASSQDIIGASYNEQFF. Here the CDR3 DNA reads TGCGCCAGCAGCCAAGATATAATAGGGGCTTCCTACAATGAGCAGTTCTTC.